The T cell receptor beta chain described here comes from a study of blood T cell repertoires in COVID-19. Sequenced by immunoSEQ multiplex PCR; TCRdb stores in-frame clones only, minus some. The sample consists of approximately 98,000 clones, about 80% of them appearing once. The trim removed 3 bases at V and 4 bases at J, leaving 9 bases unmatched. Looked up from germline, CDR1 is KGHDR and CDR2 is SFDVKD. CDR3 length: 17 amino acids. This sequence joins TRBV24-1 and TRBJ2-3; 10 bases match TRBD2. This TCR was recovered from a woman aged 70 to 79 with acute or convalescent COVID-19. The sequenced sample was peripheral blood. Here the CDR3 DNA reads TGTGCCACCAGTGATCCCACAGCGGGGGGGCCCGCAGATACGCAGTATTTT. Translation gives CATSDPTAGGPADTQYF.